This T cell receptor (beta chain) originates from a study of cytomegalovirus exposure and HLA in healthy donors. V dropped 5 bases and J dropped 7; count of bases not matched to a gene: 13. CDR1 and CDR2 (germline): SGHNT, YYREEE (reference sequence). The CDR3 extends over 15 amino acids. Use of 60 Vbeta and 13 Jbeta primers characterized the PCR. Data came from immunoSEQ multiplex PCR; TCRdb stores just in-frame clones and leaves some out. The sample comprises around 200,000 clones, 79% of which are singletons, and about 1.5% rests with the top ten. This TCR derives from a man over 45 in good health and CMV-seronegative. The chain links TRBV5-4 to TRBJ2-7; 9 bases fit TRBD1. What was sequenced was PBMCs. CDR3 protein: CASSSIPDRGREQYF. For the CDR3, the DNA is TGTGCCAGCAGTTCTATACCGGACAGGGGCAGGGAGCAGTACTTC.